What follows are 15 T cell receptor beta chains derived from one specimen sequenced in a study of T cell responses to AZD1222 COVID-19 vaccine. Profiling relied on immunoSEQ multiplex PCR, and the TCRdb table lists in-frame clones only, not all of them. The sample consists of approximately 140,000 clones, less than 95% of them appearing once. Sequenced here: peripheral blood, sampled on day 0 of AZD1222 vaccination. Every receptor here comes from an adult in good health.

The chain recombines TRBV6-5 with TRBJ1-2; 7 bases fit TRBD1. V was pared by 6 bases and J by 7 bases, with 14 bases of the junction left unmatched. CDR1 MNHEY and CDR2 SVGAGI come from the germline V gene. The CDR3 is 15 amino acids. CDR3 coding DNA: TGTGCCAGCAGCTCGGGACAGTACCTGAGTGGTGGCTACACCTTC. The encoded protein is CASSSGQYLSGGYTF.

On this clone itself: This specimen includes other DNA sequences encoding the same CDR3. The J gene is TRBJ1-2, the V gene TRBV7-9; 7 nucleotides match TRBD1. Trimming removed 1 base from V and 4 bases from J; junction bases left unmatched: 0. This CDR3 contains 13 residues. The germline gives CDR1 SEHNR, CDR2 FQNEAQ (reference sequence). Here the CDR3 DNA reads TGTGCCAGCAGCTTAGGGGACAGCTATGGCTACACCTTC. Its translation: CASSLGDSYGYTF.

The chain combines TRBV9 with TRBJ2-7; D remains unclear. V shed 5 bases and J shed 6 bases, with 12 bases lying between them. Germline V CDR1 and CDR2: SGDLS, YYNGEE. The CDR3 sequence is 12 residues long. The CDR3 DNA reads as TGTGCCAGCAGGGCGCTAGGCGGCGAGCAGTACTTC. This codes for CASRALGGEQYF.

CDR3 DNA sequence: TGTGCCAGCAGGCGGGACTTGCTCACAGATACGCAGTATTTT. Protein: CASRRDLLTDTQYF. This sequence joins TRBV2 and TRBJ2-3, with D possibly being TRBD2 (6 bases). Germline V gene sequence: CDR1 SNHLY, CDR2 FYNNEI. This CDR3 contains 14 residues. V gave up 6 bases and J gave up 2 bases, with 12 bases separating them.

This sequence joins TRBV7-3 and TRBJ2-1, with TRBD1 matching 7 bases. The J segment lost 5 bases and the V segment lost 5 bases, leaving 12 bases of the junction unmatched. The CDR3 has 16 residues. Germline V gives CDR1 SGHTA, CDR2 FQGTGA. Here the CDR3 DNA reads TGTGCCAGCAGCCCCCAGGGACAGACCTTTAACAATGAGCAGTTCTTC. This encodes CASSPQGQTFNNEQFF.

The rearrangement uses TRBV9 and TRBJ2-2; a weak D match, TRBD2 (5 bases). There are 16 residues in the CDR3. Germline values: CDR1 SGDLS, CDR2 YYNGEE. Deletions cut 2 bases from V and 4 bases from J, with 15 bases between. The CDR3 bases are TGTGCCAGCAGCGTCTCCGGTAGGGCGGGCACCGGGGAGCTGTTTTTT. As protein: CASSVSGRAGTGELFF.

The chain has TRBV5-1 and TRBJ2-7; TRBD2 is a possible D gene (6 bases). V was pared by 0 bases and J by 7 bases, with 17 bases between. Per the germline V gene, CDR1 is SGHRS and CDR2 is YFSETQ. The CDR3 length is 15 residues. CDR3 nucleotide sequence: TGCGCCAGCAGCTTGGATCAGGGTGGGGGGACTGAGCAGTACTTC. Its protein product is CASSLDQGGGTEQYF.

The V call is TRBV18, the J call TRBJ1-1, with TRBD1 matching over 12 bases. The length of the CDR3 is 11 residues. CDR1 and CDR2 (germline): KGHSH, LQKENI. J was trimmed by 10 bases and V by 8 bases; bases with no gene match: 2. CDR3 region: CASGTGGSAFF. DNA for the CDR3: TGTGCCAGCGGGACAGGGGGCTCAGCTTTCTTT.

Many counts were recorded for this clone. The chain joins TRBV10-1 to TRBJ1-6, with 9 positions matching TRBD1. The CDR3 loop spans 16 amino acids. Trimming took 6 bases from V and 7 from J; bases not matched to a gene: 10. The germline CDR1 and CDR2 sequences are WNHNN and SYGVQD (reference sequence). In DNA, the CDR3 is TGCGCCAGCAGACCCGGCACAGGGGGCCCCAATTCACCCCTCCACTTT. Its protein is CASRPGTGGPNSPLHF.

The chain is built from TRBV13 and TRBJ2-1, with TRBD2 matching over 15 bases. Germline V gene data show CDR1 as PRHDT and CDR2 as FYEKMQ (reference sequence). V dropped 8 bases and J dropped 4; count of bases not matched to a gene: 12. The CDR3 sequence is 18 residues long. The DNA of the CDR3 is TGTGCCAGCCTTCGGTCGTACGGACTAGCGGGAGGGTACAATGAGCAGTTCTTC. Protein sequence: CASLRSYGLAGGYNEQFF.

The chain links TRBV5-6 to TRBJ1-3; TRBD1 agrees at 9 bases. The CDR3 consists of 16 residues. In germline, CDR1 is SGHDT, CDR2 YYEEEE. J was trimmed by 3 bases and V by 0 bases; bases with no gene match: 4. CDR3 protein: CASSLGTGAFGNTIYF. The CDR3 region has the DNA TGTGCCAGCAGCTTGGGGACAGGGGCTTTTGGAAACACCATATATTTT.

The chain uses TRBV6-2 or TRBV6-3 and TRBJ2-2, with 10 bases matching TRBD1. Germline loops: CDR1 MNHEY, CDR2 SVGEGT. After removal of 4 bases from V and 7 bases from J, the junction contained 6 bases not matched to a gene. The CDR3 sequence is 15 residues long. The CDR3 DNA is TGTGCCAGCAGTTCCGGGACAGGGGCGGGCGGGGAGCTGTTTTTT. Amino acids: CASSSGTGAGGELFF.

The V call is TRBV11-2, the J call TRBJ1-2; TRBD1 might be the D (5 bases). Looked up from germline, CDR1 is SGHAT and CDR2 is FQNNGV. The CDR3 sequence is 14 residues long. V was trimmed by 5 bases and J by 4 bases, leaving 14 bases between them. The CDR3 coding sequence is TGTGCCAGCAGCCTGCTGGGGCTGGGCTATGGCTACACCTTC. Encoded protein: CASSLLGLGYGYTF.

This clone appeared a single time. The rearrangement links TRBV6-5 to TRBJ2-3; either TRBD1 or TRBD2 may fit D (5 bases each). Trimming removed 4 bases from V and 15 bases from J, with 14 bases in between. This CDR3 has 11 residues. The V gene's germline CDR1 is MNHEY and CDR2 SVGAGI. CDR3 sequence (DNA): TGTGCCAGCAGTTCGGGACCGAACAGATATTTT. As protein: CASSSGPNRYF.

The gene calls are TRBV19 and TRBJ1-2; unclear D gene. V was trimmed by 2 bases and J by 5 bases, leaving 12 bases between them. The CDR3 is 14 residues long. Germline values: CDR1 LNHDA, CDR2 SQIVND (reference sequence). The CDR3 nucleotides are TGTGCCAGTAGTATACAAGGCGGGTATTATGGCTACACCTTC. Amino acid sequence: CASSIQGGYYGYTF.